Presented here are 28 T cell receptor beta chains from one specimen sequenced in a study of response to subunit inactivated influenza vaccine. TCRdb itself ran the RT-PCR reads through MiXCR, one entry per CDR3 protein. The table includes hundreds of thousands of distinct CDR3 sequences, about a sixth detected once. Source: PBMCs from blood, taken 11 to 12 days after vaccination. Receptor source: a man aged 45-60 years who received an inactivated influenza vaccine.

This clonotype was found a few times. The chain carries TRBV20-1 and TRBJ1-1; unclear D gene. This CDR3 contains 12 residues. The germline V and J ends were trimmed by 7 bases and 10 bases, with 19 bases remaining between them. The germline CDR1 and CDR2 sequences are DFQATT and SNEGSKA (reference sequence). The CDR3 sequence is CSGQGISLPAFF. CDR3 DNA sequence: TGCAGTGGCCAAGGGATTAGCCTTCCAGCTTTCTTT.

This clonotype was seen only a few times. This chain links TRBV20-1 with TRBJ2-7; TRBD1 is a possible D gene (5 bases). The length of the CDR3 is 15 residues. Germline CDR1 is DFQATT and CDR2 is SNEGSKA (reference sequence). Between the trimmed V and J ends, which lost 0 bases and 1 base, there was a span of 13 bases. CDR3 amino acids: CSARDVDSFSYEQYF. CDR3 nucleotides: TGCAGTGCTAGAGATGTCGACAGTTTTTCCTACGAGCAGTACTTC.

The table lists this clonotype with a few counts. The V call is TRBV7-2, the J call TRBJ1-2, with a tentative D call TRBD1 (5 bases). Between the trimmed V and J ends, which lost 6 bases and 4 bases, there was a span of 18 bases. The CDR3 consists of 15 residues. In germline, CDR1 is SGHTA, CDR2 FQGNSA. The CDR3 here is CASSPDPRVIYGYTF. The CDR3 nucleotides read TGTGCCAGCAGTCCGGACCCCAGGGTTATCTATGGCTACACCTTC.

This clonotype was seen repeatedly, ten times or more. This chain joins TRBV7-8 and TRBJ2-6; D remains ambiguous. The CDR3 contains 15 residues. CDR1 is SGHVS and CDR2 is FQNEAQ in the germline V gene. V shed 5 bases and J shed 0 bases, with 8 bases lying between them. CDR3 nucleotides: TGTGCCAGCAGCCCCTCTCTCTCTGGGGCCAACGTCCTGACTTTC. Translating it yields CASSPSLSGANVLTF.

The chain is built from TRBV5-1 and TRBJ1-5; D gene uncertain. The CDR3 runs 15 residues. V was shortened by 3 bases and J by 0 bases, with 10 bases between the two germline ends. Germline CDR1 SGHRS, CDR2 YFSETQ. CDR3 loop: CASSSSGGSNQPQHF. The CDR3 DNA reads as TGCGCCAGCAGCTCCTCTGGCGGTAGCAATCAGCCCCAGCATTTT.

In its sample, this clonotype was seen many times. The rearrangement uses TRBV24-1 and TRBJ2-2, with no clear D. V was clipped by 5 bases and J by 1 base, with 13 bases between them. Germline CDR1 reads KGHDR; CDR2 reads SFDVKD. The CDR3 runs to 16 residues. CDR3 nucleotides: TGTGCCACCAGTGTTACGGGTCTCGGGAACACCGGGGAGCTGTTTTTT. It codes for CATSVTGLGNTGELFF.

CDR3 DNA: TGTGCCAGCAGTTACCCAGGGGGCAATCAGCCCCAGCATTTT. It translates to CASSYPGGNQPQHF. The genes are TRBV6-2 or TRBV6-3 and TRBJ1-5, with D possibly being TRBD1 (6 bases). Germline values: CDR1 MNHEY, CDR2 SVGEGT. CDR3 length equals 14 residues. V lost 2 bases, J lost 2 bases, and 7 bases lay in between.

The V gene is TRBV6-6, the J gene TRBJ1-1; tentatively, D is TRBD1 (6 bases). Germline V gene sequence: CDR1 MNHNY, CDR2 SVGAGI (reference sequence). The germline V and J ends were trimmed by 5 bases and 5 bases, with 12 bases remaining between them. The CDR3 runs to 13 residues. CDR3 sequence reads: CASSDQGWTEAFF. The CDR3 coding sequence is TGTGCCAGCAGTGACCAGGGGTGGACTGAAGCTTTCTTT.

V usage is TRBV20-1 and J usage is TRBJ2-7; tentative D call: TRBD2 (6 bases). The CDR3 runs to 12 residues. Germline CDR1 and CDR2: DFQATT and SNEGSKA (reference sequence). The CDR3 DNA is TGCAGGCCACGAGCGGGCTCCTACGAGCAGTACTTC. It codes for CRPRAGSYEQYF.

The chain uses TRBV28 and TRBJ1-5; D possibly corresponds to TRBD1 (5 bases). CDR1 is MDHEN and CDR2 is SYDVKM in the germline V gene. The CDR3 is made up of 14 amino acids. With 7 bases removed from V and 6 bases from J, the gap between germline ends came to 16 bases. CDR3 in DNA: TGTGCCAGCACCTGGGGGGGGACCGGTCAGCCCCAGCATTTT. Its translation is CASTWGGTGQPQHF.

This clonotype appeared a few times. This rearrangement joins TRBV11-2 to TRBJ2-3; 8 bases are shared with TRBD2. This CDR3 comprises 16 residues. V lost 2 bases, J lost 5 bases, and 9 bases stayed unmatched. Germline loops: CDR1 SGHAT, CDR2 FQNNGV. The CDR3 DNA reads as TGTGCCAGCAGCTTAAATTCGCCCAGCGGGGGAGATACGCAGTATTTT. Protein: CASSLNSPSGGDTQYF. The full variable domain, its missing parts supplied by reference TRBV11-2 and TRBJ2-3, is EAGVAQSPRYKIIEKRQSVAFWCNPISGHATLYWYQQILGQGPKLLIQFQNNGVVDDSQLPKDRFSAERLKGVDSTLKIQPAKLEDSAVYLCASSLNSPSGGDTQYFGPGTRLTVL.

This clonotype was counted a few times. The CDR3 spells CASSQDQGTTREQYF. In DNA, the CDR3 is TGCGCCAGCAGCCAAGATCAGGGGACGACCCGGGAGCAGTACTTC. The chain couples TRBV4-3 to TRBJ2-7; a possible D gene is TRBD1 (6 bases). CDR1 and CDR2 (germline): LGHNA, YSLEER. V lost 0 bases and J 7 bases, leaving 16 bases between the germline ends. This CDR3 contains 15 residues.

This clonotype was counted many times. V is TRBV5-1 and J is TRBJ1-1; D is perhaps TRBD1 (5 bases). Germline CDR1 and CDR2: SGHRS and YFSETQ. Trimming pared 3 bases from V and 7 bases from J, leaving 13 bases between. CDR3 size: 13 residues. The CDR3 DNA follows: TGCGCCAGCAGCTACGACAGCGAGATTGAAGCTTTCTTT. Protein: CASSYDSEIEAFF. The whole variable domain, filled in from reference TRBV5-1 and TRBJ1-1, reads KAGVTQTPRYLIKTRGQQVTLSCSPISGHRSVSWYQQTPGQGLQFLFEYFSETQRNKGNFPGRFSGRQFSNSRSEMNVSTLELGDSALYLCASSYDSEIEAFFGQGTRLTVV.

This clonotype was seen only a few times. This rearrangement joins TRBV7-2 to TRBJ2-1, with 9 bases that match TRBD2. CDR3 length: 15 amino acids. Germline values: CDR1 SGHTA, CDR2 FQGNSA. V shed 0 bases, J shed 6 bases, and the junction held 3 bases outside the gene matches. CDR3 in DNA: TGTGCCAGCAGCTTAGCGCGGACTAGCGTCAATGAGCAGTTCTTC. As protein: CASSLARTSVNEQFF.

This clonotype was counted ten times or more. The chain links TRBV5-6 to TRBJ1-6; no reliable D call. CDR1 is SGHDT and CDR2 is YYEEEE in the germline V gene. Trimming shortened V by 3 bases and J by 9 bases, and 10 bases separated the two germline ends. The length of the CDR3 is 13 residues. CDR3 protein: CASSSARGSPLHF. The CDR3 DNA is TGTGCCAGCAGCTCCGCCCGGGGTTCACCCCTCCACTTT.

This chain joins TRBV7-9 and TRBJ2-7, with 8 bases matching TRBD1. This CDR3 contains 15 residues. The V and J ends lost 5 bases and 5 bases, in that order; junction bases with no gene match: 11. Germline CDR1 and CDR2: SEHNR and FQNEAQ (reference sequence). The CDR3 bases are TGTGCCAGCAGCGAAGGGACAGGTCGGGGTCACGAGCAGTACTTC. Residues: CASSEGTGRGHEQYF.

This clonotype turned up a few times. The rearrangement links TRBV20-1 to TRBJ1-1, with D maybe TRBD1 (5 bases). Germline V gene sequence: CDR1 DFQATT, CDR2 SNEGSKA (reference sequence). V was shortened by 5 bases and J by 2 bases, with 15 bases between the two germline ends. This CDR3 region has 14 residues. Here the CDR3 DNA reads TGCAGTGCTTCCCGGACACGTCCTAACACTGAAGCTTTCTTT. Amino acid sequence: CSASRTRPNTEAFF.

This clonotype was found a few times. The chain couples TRBV4-2 to TRBJ1-1, with 9 bases lining up with TRBD1. V shed 3 bases and J 3 bases; nucleotides not matched to a gene: 11. The CDR3 covers 17 residues. CDR1 is LGHNA and CDR2 is YNFKEQ in the germline V gene. The DNA of the CDR3 is TGTGCCAGCAGCCACAATTTAGGACAGGGGAGGGACACTGAAGCTTTCTTT. Amino acid sequence: CASSHNLGQGRDTEAFF.

Only a few counts were recorded for this clonotype. The rearrangement uses TRBV4-2 and TRBJ2-3; D is uncertain. V lost 0 bases to trimming and J lost 0 bases, with 7 bases between them. Per germline, CDR1 LGHNA and CDR2 YNFKEQ. The CDR3 totals 15 residues. Here the CDR3 reads CASSQDPWSTDTQYF. The CDR3 nucleotides read TGTGCCAGCAGCCAAGATCCGTGGAGCACAGATACGCAGTATTTT.

At least ten counts were recorded for this clonotype. This chain links TRBV9 with TRBJ2-7; D remains ambiguous. The germline V gene encodes CDR1 SGDLS and CDR2 YYNGEE. Trimming stripped 0 bases from V and 4 bases from J, with 8 bases between. CDR3 length: 13 amino acids. The CDR3 sequence is CASSVGVGYEQYF. In DNA, the CDR3 is TGTGCCAGCAGCGTAGGTGTAGGATACGAGCAGTACTTC.

This clonotype was picked up a small number of times. The rearrangement joins TRBV9 to TRBJ2-3; no reliable D call. This CDR3 is 13 amino acids long. In germline, CDR1 is SGDLS, CDR2 YYNGEE. V was trimmed by 0 bases and J by 2 bases, leaving 4 bases between them. CDR3 in amino acids: CASSVGTTDTQYF. The CDR3 DNA sequence: TGTGCCAGCAGCGTAGGGACCACAGATACGCAGTATTTT.

The chain couples TRBV9 to TRBJ2-6; TRBD2 might be the D (7 bases). The CDR3 runs 16 residues. Germline lookup yields CDR1 SGDLS and CDR2 YYNGEE. The V end was cut by 0 bases, the J end by 2 bases, with 9 bases between. The CDR3 reads CASSVAGGAGANVLTF. CDR3 bases: TGTGCCAGCAGCGTAGCGGGGGGCGCTGGGGCCAACGTCCTGACTTTC.

A few counts support this clonotype. The chain links TRBV20-1 to TRBJ2-7; 14 bases match TRBD2. Germline V lookup: CDR1 DFQATT, CDR2 SNEGSKA (reference sequence). This CDR3 is 14 amino acids long. V lost 5 bases, J lost 6 bases, and 6 bases stayed unmatched. The CDR3 here is CSASRGTSGSEQYF. The CDR3 DNA reads TGCAGTGCTTCTAGGGGGACTAGCGGGAGCGAGCAGTACTTC.

This clonotype came up a few times. The chain carries TRBV29-1 and TRBJ2-7, with D perhaps being TRBD1 or TRBD2 (7 bases each). This CDR3 comprises 13 residues. V lost 7 bases, J lost 3 bases, and 16 bases lay in between. Per the germline V gene, CDR1 is SQVTM and CDR2 is ANQGSEA. CDR3 DNA sequence: TGCAGCGCGCAGGGGGGGGGCTTCTACGAGCAGTACTTC. It specifies CSAQGGGFYEQYF.

This clonotype occurred a few times. The V call is TRBV10-3, the J call TRBJ2-1, with 8 bases that match TRBD1. Germline V CDR1 and CDR2: ENHRY, SYGVKD. V lost 4 bases, J lost 3 bases, and 2 bases stayed unmatched. The CDR3 spans 14 residues. The CDR3 DNA reads as TGTGCCATCAGTGGCGGACAGGGCTACAATGAGCAGTTCTTC. The encoded protein is CAISGGQGYNEQFF.

This clonotype was observed at least ten times. This chain's CDR3 is CASSYQLESRATNTGELFF. The CDR3 nucleotides are TGTGCCAGCAGTTACCAATTGGAGTCGAGGGCCACGAACACCGGGGAGCTGTTTTTT. The chain uses TRBV6-5 and TRBJ2-2, with D possibly TRBD2 on 5 matching bases. Trimming removed 2 bases at V and 0 bases at J, with 19 bases between. Germline values: CDR1 MNHEY, CDR2 SVGAGI. The CDR3 has 19 amino acids.

In nucleotides, the CDR3 is TGTGCCAGCAGTTACCGGCCCGAACAGGGATCAAACTACGAGCAGTACTTC. Translated, it gives CASSYRPEQGSNYEQYF. The rearrangement links TRBV6-5 to TRBJ2-7; possibly TRBD1 for D (6 bases). The V gene's germline CDR1 is MNHEY and CDR2 SVGAGI. The length of the CDR3 is 17 residues. V lost 2 bases to trimming and J lost 3 bases, with 20 bases between them.

This clonotype came up a few times. The chain joins TRBV5-1 to TRBJ1-1, with a possible D match to TRBD1 (6 bases). Trimming shortened V by 0 bases and J by 3 bases, and 18 bases separated the two germline ends. Germline assignment: CDR1 SGHRS and CDR2 YFSETQ. The CDR3 is 17 residues long. Here the CDR3 reads CASSLAGAREMHTEAFF. CDR3 DNA sequence: TGCGCCAGCAGCTTGGCGGGGGCCAGGGAGATGCACACTGAAGCTTTCTTT.